This T cell receptor beta chain appears in the sequencing data of a study of CD8 T cells in ankylosing spondylitis. Study-wide results and limits: Researchers report that disease-linked clones proved CD8+ and relatively rare in peripheral blood.

Trimming cost V 3 bases and J 3 bases; bases outside gene matches: 5. CDR1 and CDR2 from the germline V gene are DFQATT and SNEGSKA (reference sequence). This CDR3 spans 14 amino acids. This clonotype was counted at least ten times. Its antigen is not identified. MiXCR, run by TCRdb on the 5' RACE reads, gives a single entry per CDR3 protein. The profile shows some 250,000 distinct CDR3 sequences, under 30% of them singletons. Sequencing input: blood, either unsorted or a sorted T cell fraction (not recorded which). The V call is TRBV20-1, the J call TRBJ2-7, with TRBD1 identical over 10 bases. This TCR came from a male donor with ankylosing spondylitis or in good health (not recorded which). The CDR3 nucleotides are TGCAGTGCTAGCGCCGGGACAGGGGTCTACGAGCAGTACTTC. It codes for CSASAGTGVYEQYF.